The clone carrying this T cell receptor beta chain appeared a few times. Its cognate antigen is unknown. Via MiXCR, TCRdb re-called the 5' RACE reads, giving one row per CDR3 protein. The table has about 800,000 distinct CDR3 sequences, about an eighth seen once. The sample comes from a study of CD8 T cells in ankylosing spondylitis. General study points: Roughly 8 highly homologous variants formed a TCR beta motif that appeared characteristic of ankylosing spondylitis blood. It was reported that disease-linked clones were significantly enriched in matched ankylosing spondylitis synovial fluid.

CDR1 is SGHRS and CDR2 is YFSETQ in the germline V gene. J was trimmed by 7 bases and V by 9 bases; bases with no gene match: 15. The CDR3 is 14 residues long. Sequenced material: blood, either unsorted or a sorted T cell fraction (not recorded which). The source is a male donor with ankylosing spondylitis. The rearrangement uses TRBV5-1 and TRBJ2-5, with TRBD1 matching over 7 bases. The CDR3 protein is CAIAELDRDGTQYF. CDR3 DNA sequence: TGCGCCATCGCAGAACTAGACAGGGATGGGACCCAGTACTTC.